This T cell receptor beta chain was documented in a study of blood T cell repertoires in COVID-19. Overall study: The study drew acute and convalescent COVID-19 samples from the United States, Italy and Spain. From T cells, B-cell-depleted T cells, or PBMCs came the material, which was cDNA or gDNA.

This clone has just one count. In the authors' workflow: Cell counts per sample came from amplifying reference gene primers. Repertoires were generated with immunoSEQ multiplex PCR, while TCRdb's copy carries only in-frame clones and drops some. That table gives V, J and clone size, and the DNA gave D and trimming. This sample carries roughly 230,000 clones, approximately 77% of them seen once, and the ten largest clones take about 3.9%. CDR1 is SGHVS, CDR2 FQNEAQ, per germline. V was trimmed by 1 base and J by 5 bases, leaving 11 bases between them. This CDR3 comprises 14 residues. The gene calls are TRBV7-8 and TRBJ2-5; possibly TRBD1 for D (5 bases). What was sequenced was peripheral blood. This receptor was taken from a woman at least 80 years old with acute or convalescent COVID-19. This chain's CDR3 is CASSLGRAEETQYF. In DNA form, the CDR3 reads TGTGCCAGCAGCTTAGGCAGGGCCGAGGAGACCCAGTACTTC.